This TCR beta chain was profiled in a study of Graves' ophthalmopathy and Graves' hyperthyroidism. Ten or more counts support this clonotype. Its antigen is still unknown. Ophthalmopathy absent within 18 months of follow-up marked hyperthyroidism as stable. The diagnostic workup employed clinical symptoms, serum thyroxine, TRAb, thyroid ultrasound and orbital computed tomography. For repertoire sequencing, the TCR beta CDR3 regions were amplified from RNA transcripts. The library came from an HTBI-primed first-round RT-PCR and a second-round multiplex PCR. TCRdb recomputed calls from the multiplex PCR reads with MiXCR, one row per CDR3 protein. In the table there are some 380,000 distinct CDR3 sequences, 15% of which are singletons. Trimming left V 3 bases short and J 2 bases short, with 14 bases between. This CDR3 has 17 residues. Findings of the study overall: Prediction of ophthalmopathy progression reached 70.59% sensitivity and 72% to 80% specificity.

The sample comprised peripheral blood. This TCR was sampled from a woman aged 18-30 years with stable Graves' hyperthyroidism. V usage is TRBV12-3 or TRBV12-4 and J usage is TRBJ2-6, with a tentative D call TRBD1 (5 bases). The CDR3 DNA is TGTGCCAGCAGTTTCGGCAGGGAAAGGACTGGGGCCAACGTCCTGACTTTC. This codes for CASSFGRERTGANVLTF.